In this sample, the clone carrying this T cell receptor beta chain turned up a few times. As yet, its antigen is unknown. Survey-level immunoSEQ v3.0 assays were run. Method: immunoSEQ multiplex PCR; TCRdb's copy keeps in-frame clones and lacks some. The table has tens of thousands of clones, roughly 83% seen once. This entry comes from a study of long-term antiretroviral therapy in people with HIV. Regarding the study as a whole: After ART, diversity increased yet remained lower than transplant donor controls. Narrower CDR3 length ranges marked HIV repertoires relative to controls.

Treated in the United States were all of the participants with HIV. In each sample, roughly 0.9-10 million cryopreserved PBMC were present before DNA extraction. Germline CDR1 SEHNR, CDR2 FQNEAQ (reference sequence). Trimming took 3 bases from V and 1 from J, leaving 10 bases between them. This CDR3 is built from 14 residues. The chain couples TRBV7-9 to TRBJ2-7; D unresolved. This sample comprised unsorted PBMCs, obtained 1.2 years after starting antiretroviral therapy. The clonotype comes from a middle-aged woman with HIV. CDR3 in amino acids: CASSFSVSSYEQYF. Written as DNA, the CDR3 is TGTGCCAGCAGCTTCAGTGTCTCTTCCTACGAGCAGTACTTC.